This TCR beta chain was obtained from a study of control samples from healthy donors and cancer patients. Germline V gene lookup returns CDR1 MNHEY and CDR2 SVGAGI. V lost 0 bases, J lost 4 bases, and 6 bases lay in between. This CDR3 is 13 amino acids long. The assay was immunoSEQ multiplex PCR, and TCRdb's table has in-frame clones only and misses some. Seen here are 130,000 or so clones, about 90% observed once, and the top ten hold 5.5% to 7.5%. Worth noting for this clone: Other nucleotide sequences in the sample specify the same CDR3.

The rearrangement joins TRBV6-5 to TRBJ1-1, with D possibly matching TRBD1 (5 bases). Specimen: blood. The receptor was isolated from a man aged 18 to 29 in good health. The CDR3, as DNA: TGTGCCAGCAGTTACTCGGGGGGCACTGAAGCTTTCTTT. It yields the protein CASSYSGGTEAFF.